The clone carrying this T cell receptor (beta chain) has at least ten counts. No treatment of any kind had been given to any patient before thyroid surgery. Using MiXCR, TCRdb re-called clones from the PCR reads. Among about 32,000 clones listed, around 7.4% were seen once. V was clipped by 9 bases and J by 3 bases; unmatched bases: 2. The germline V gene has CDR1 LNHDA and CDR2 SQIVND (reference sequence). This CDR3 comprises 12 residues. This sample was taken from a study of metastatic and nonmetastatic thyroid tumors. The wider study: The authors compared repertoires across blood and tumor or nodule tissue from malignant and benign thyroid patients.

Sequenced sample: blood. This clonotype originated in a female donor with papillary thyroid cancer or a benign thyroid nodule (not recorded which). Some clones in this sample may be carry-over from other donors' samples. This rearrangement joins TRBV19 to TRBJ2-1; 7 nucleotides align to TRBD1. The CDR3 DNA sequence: TGTGCCAGCCGGGACAGCTACAATGAGCAGTTCTTC. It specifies CASRDSYNEQFF.